The rows below give T cell receptor beta chains drawn from one sample of a study of blood T cell repertoires in COVID-19. Clones were sequenced by immunoSEQ multiplex PCR, and TCRdb holds only the in-frame ones, with some missing. The sample records 300,000 to 400,000 clones, around 84% being singletons. Specimen: PBMCs or T cells enriched from blood (not recorded which). Source of these receptors: a woman aged 25 to 39 who had been exposed to COVID-19. Each CDR3 is given with its conserved first and last residue. Fields, in order: V gene, D gene, J gene, clone size, CDR3 DNA, CDR3 protein. A D gene is named only where the DNA matches it firmly. Some rows mark clone size as missing; the rest say once, few, many or name a class of expanded clone.

v_gene: TRBV28; d_gene: -; j_gene: TRBJ2-7; abundance: -; CDR3nt: TGTGCCAGCAGTTTGGGCAGGGACAACGAGCAGTACTTC; CDR3aa: CASSLGRDNEQYF
v_gene: TRBV2; d_gene: TRBD1; j_gene: TRBJ1-4; abundance: once; CDR3nt: TGTGCCAGCAGGCCCGGGACAGGTTATGAAAAACTGTTTTTT; CDR3aa: CASRPGTGYEKLFF
v_gene: TRBV5-1; d_gene: TRBD2; j_gene: TRBJ2-5; abundance: -; CDR3nt: TGCGCCAGCAGCTTGGTTAGCGGGGGGGCGAGCGAGACCCAGTACTTC; CDR3aa: CASSLVSGGASETQYF
v_gene: TRBV27; d_gene: TRBD1; j_gene: TRBJ1-5; abundance: -; CDR3nt: TGTGCCAGCAGTTTCGGGACAGGGAGCGGCAATCAGCCCCAGCATTTT; CDR3aa: CASSFGTGSGNQPQHF
v_gene: TRBV9; d_gene: -; j_gene: TRBJ1-1; abundance: -; CDR3nt: TGTGCCAGCAGCACCGGCGGGGGGGCATCCACTGAAGCTTTCTTT; CDR3aa: CASSTGGGASTEAFF
v_gene: TRBV6-5; d_gene: TRBD1; j_gene: TRBJ1-2; abundance: -; CDR3nt: TGTGCCAGCAGATTTCCGGGACAGGACTATGGCTACACCTTC; CDR3aa: CASRFPGQDYGYTF
v_gene: TRBV7-6; d_gene: TRBD2; j_gene: TRBJ2-3; abundance: -; CDR3nt: TGTGCCAGCAGTGACCCCGGGACTAGCAAATTCGATACGCAGTATTTT; CDR3aa: CASSDPGTSKFDTQYF
v_gene: TRBV7-6; d_gene: TRBD2; j_gene: TRBJ2-3; abundance: -; CDR3nt: TGTGCCAGCAGCTTAGTTGGCGGGGGGGCATCCACAGATACGCAGTATTTT; CDR3aa: CASSLVGGGASTDTQYF
v_gene: TRBV2; d_gene: -; j_gene: TRBJ1-5; abundance: -; CDR3nt: TGTGCCAGCAGAGGACAGCCTATTAATCAGCCCCAGCATTTT; CDR3aa: CASRGQPINQPQHF
v_gene: TRBV4-2; d_gene: -; j_gene: TRBJ2-1; abundance: -; CDR3nt: TGTGCCAGCAGCCAAGATGCCCCCCAGGGGTGGTACAATGAGCAGTTCTTC; CDR3aa: CASSQDAPQGWYNEQFF
v_gene: TRBV7-8; d_gene: -; j_gene: TRBJ2-1; abundance: -; CDR3nt: TGTGCCAGCAGCTTAGGAGGATACTCCTACAATGAGCAGTTCTTC; CDR3aa: CASSLGGYSYNEQFF
v_gene: TRBV5-1; d_gene: TRBD1; j_gene: TRBJ1-1; abundance: -; CDR3nt: TGCGCCAGCAGCCGACCATTGGACAGGGAAGCGACTGAAGCTTTCTTT; CDR3aa: CASSRPLDREATEAFF
v_gene: TRBV6-5; d_gene: -; j_gene: TRBJ1-2; abundance: -; CDR3nt: TGTGCCAGCAGATCCCCAGGACTATTCTATGGCTACACCTTC; CDR3aa: CASRSPGLFYGYTF
v_gene: TRBV2; d_gene: TRBD1; j_gene: TRBJ1-2; abundance: once; CDR3nt: TGTGCCAGCAGATTAGGGACAGGACCTAACTATGGCTACACCTTC; CDR3aa: CASRLGTGPNYGYTF
v_gene: TRBV6-6; d_gene: TRBD2; j_gene: TRBJ2-5; abundance: -; CDR3nt: TGTGCCAGCAGTCTCGGACTAGCGGGGGCCCATCAAGAGACCCAGTACTTC; CDR3aa: CASSLGLAGAHQETQYF
v_gene: TRBV28; d_gene: -; j_gene: TRBJ2-5; abundance: -; CDR3nt: TGTGCCAGCAGTTTACAGGGGACCAAAGAGACCCAGTACTTC; CDR3aa: CASSLQGTKETQYF
v_gene: TRBV11-2; d_gene: -; j_gene: TRBJ1-4; abundance: few; CDR3nt: TGTGCCAGCAGCTCCTGGACAGATGAAAAACTGTTTTTT; CDR3aa: CASSSWTDEKLFF